These T cell receptor beta chains were read from a single sample in a study of T-cell reconstitution after alpha-beta-depleted transplantation in children. TCRdb processed the PCR reads anew with MiXCR; each CDR3 protein has one entry. Here the sample spans about 400,000 distinct CDR3 sequences, roughly 22% being singletons. Source: PBMCs from the stem cell graft donor, taken from the stem cell graft. The receptors derive from a human donor who donated a stem cell graft to a child with acute myeloid leukemia. Both conserved end residues are part of each CDR3. The D gene is left open where the match is weak. Size is omitted from some rows. Given values are once, few, many or a class for expanded clones.

>15|TRBV5-1|.|TRBJ1-1|.
TGCGCCAGCAGCTTGGTTGAGGGGGTGAACACTGAAGCTTTCTTT
CASSLVEGVNTEAFF
>16|TRBV20-1|TRBD1|TRBJ2-1|.
TGCAGTGCTAGAGGGCTTACACAGGGGGGCCATAATGAGCAGTTCTTC
CSARGLTQGGHNEQFF
>17|TRBV12-3/TRBV12-4|.|TRBJ2-7|.
TGTGCCAGCAGTTTAAGCGCCTTATACAGGGATAACTACGAGCAGTACTTC
CASSLSALYRDNYEQYF
>12|TRBV11-1|.|TRBJ2-4|.
TGTGCCAGCGGTGGGATTGGAAACATTCAGTACTTC
CASGGIGNIQYF
>13|TRBV20-1|.|TRBJ1-6|many
TGCAGTGCGATATTTGACCGAAATTCACCCCTCCACTTT
CSAIFDRNSPLHF
>15|TRBV20-1|TRBD2|TRBJ2-1|.
TGCAGTGCTAGAGACGGCGGGAGCGCCTACAATGAGCAGTTCTTC
CSARDGGSAYNEQFF
>18|TRBV5-1|.|TRBJ2-1|few
TGCGCCAGCAGCTTTCCCCATGGGGTCAGTGGGAGTTACAATGAGCAGTTCTTC
CASSFPHGVSGSYNEQFF
>13|TRBV2|.|TRBJ1-3|.
TGTGCCAGCAGTGAAGGCAGGGGAAACACCATATATTTT
CASSEGRGNTIYF
>14|TRBV29-1|TRBD1|TRBJ2-1|many
TGCAGCGCTCAGACAGGGCTGGTGGGCAATGAGCAGTTCTTC
CSAQTGLVGNEQFF
>16|TRBV4-1|.|TRBJ1-5|.
TGCGCCAGCAGCCAAGGTCCAGGGGAGGAAAATCAGCCCCAGCATTTT
CASSQGPGEENQPQHF
>16|TRBV7-6|TRBD2|TRBJ2-1|.
TGTGCCAGCAGTTTAGTAACCGCGGGAGGATACAATGAGCAGTTCTTC
CASSLVTAGGYNEQFF
>16|TRBV20-1|.|TRBJ2-4|many
TGCAGTGCTAGAGTAAGCGGAGATACCGTAAAAAACATTCAGTACTTC
CSARVSGDTVKNIQYF
>15|TRBV28|.|TRBJ2-2|.
TGTGCCAGCAGTCCAGTAACAGGGTACACCGGGGAGCTGTTTTTT
CASSPVTGYTGELFF
>16|TRBV15|TRBD2|TRBJ2-1|many
TGTGCCACCAGCAGAGATCGACTAGCGGAGTGGAATGAGCAGTTCTTC
CATSRDRLAEWNEQFF
>15|TRBV7-3|TRBD1|TRBJ1-1|.
TGTGCCAGCAGCCCGGACAGGGCTGTCGGGACTGAAGCTTTCTTT
CASSPDRAVGTEAFF
>16|TRBV27|.|TRBJ1-1|.
TGTGCCAGCAGTTACTCACCGGGGGGGTTGAACACTGAAGCTTTCTTT
CASSYSPGGLNTEAFF
>14|TRBV10-3|TRBD2|TRBJ2-1|many
TGTGCCAGCCTTTCTAGCGGGCCATACAATGAGCAGTTCTTC
CASLSSGPYNEQFF
>15|TRBV12-3/TRBV12-4|.|TRBJ1-5|.
TGTGCCAGCAGTTTAGCGAACCAGCCGAATCAGCCCCAGCATTTT
CASSLANQPNQPQHF
>13|TRBV28|TRBD1|TRBJ1-4|many
TGTGCCAGCATCGACAGGGGAGATGAAAAACTGTTTTTT
CASIDRGDEKLFF
>13|TRBV12-3/TRBV12-4|.|TRBJ2-1|many
TGTGCCAGCAGGGAGACGACTGGCAATGAGCAGTTCTTC
CASRETTGNEQFF
>16|TRBV24-1|.|TRBJ2-2|.
TGTGCCACTAAAGCTGGGGGGGCATTGGACACCGGGGAGCTGTTTTTT
CATKAGGALDTGELFF
>16|TRBV5-1|TRBD1|TRBJ2-5|.
TGCGCCAGCAGCTTGGTACAGGGGGCGTACCAAGAGACCCAGTACTTC
CASSLVQGAYQETQYF
>13|TRBV7-2|.|TRBJ1-1|many
TGTGCCAGCAGCTTGTATCAGAGCCCTGAAGCTTTCTTT
CASSLYQSPEAFF
>13|TRBV5-1|TRBD1|TRBJ2-1|.
TGCGCCAGCAGCTTGGGCCGCGGAGACAGGGGGTTCTTC
CASSLGRGDRGFF
>16|TRBV7-9|.|TRBJ2-7|few
TGTGCCAGCAGCCCGGGATCCGGGACAAGAAGTTACGAGCAGTACTTC
CASSPGSGTRSYEQYF
>15|TRBV20-1|TRBD2|TRBJ2-7|many
TGCAGTGCTAGGACGGGGACTAGCGGGAACTACGAGCAGTACTTC
CSARTGTSGNYEQYF
>14|TRBV12-3/TRBV12-4|.|TRBJ2-3|few
TGTGCCAGCAGTTTTTATAGCAGCACAGATACGCAGTATTTT
CASSFYSSTDTQYF
>18|TRBV5-1|TRBD2|TRBJ2-7|.
TGCGCCAGCAGCGTAAATACAGCGGGACTAGCGGGCAGTTACGAGCAGTACTTC
CASSVNTAGLAGSYEQYF
>15|TRBV20-1|TRBD2|TRBJ2-1|many
TGCAGTGCAGAAACGAGCGGGACCCACTACAATGAGCAGTTCTTC
CSAETSGTHYNEQFF
>13|TRBV29-1|TRBD2|TRBJ2-7|.
TGCAGCGCCAGAGCGGGAGGGTCCTACGAGCAGTACTTC
CSARAGGSYEQYF
>16|TRBV20-1|TRBD2|TRBJ2-1|.
TGCAGTGCTAGATCGACCGGGACTAGCGGGATCTATGAGCAGTTCTTC
CSARSTGTSGIYEQFF
>14|TRBV25-1|.|TRBJ2-5|few
TGTGCCAGCAGTGAAAAGGAGGAGCGCGAGACCCAGTACTTC
CASSEKEERETQYF
>12|TRBV2|TRBD1|TRBJ2-7|.
TGTGCCAGCAGGGCAGGACAGGGGAAGCAGTACTTC
CASRAGQGKQYF
>17|TRBV5-1|TRBD1|TRBJ2-2|.
TGCGCCAGCAGCCCCATCCCTGGACAGGTCCGCACCGGGGAGCTGTTTTTT
CASSPIPGQVRTGELFF
>16|TRBV29-1|TRBD2|TRBJ2-3|many
TGCAGCGCCGGGGGACTAGCGGCGGGGGGCACAGATACGCAGTATTTT
CSAGGLAAGGTDTQYF
>14|TRBV20-1|.|TRBJ2-2|few
TGCAGTGCTAGCCGACAGCTGAACACCGGGGAGCTGTTTTTT
CSASRQLNTGELFF
>14|TRBV5-1|.|TRBJ2-7|.
TGCGCCAGCAGCTTGGAGAACTCTGCATACGAGCAGTACTTC
CASSLENSAYEQYF
>12|TRBV12-3/TRBV12-4|.|TRBJ2-1|many
TGTGCCAGCCGCGGGGGCGACAATGAGCAGTTCTTC
CASRGGDNEQFF
>14|TRBV7-2|.|TRBJ2-7|.
TGTGCCAGCAGCTTAGGGGAGGTTCCTCTCGAGCAGTACTTC
CASSLGEVPLEQYF
>11|TRBV6-5|.|TRBJ2-1|many
TGTGCCAGCAGTCGCGCGGGGGAGCAGTTCTTC
CASSRAGEQFF
>14|TRBV25-1|.|TRBJ2-7|.
TGTGCCAGCAGTGGTAACAGGGTACGGCACGAGCAGTACTTC
CASSGNRVRHEQYF
>14|TRBV20-1|TRBD1|TRBJ1-1|.
TGCAGTGCTAGACCGGGACAGAGAAACACTGAAGCTTTCTTT
CSARPGQRNTEAFF
>16|TRBV24-1|.|TRBJ1-5|few
TGTGCCACCAGTGATCCGGGACATGATAGCAATCAGCCCCAGCATTTT
CATSDPGHDSNQPQHF
>15|TRBV20-1|TRBD1|TRBJ1-1|.
TGCAGTGCTAGTAGGTCGCCAGGGGGAAACACTGAAGCTTTCTTT
CSASRSPGGNTEAFF
>14|TRBV29-1|.|TRBJ2-2|few
TGCAGCGTTTCGGCCAGGGTATTGACCGGGGAGCTGTTTTTT
CSVSARVLTGELFF
>14|TRBV3-1|TRBD2|TRBJ2-1|.
TGTGCCAGCAGCTGGGGACTAGCGGACAATGAGCAGTTCTTC
CASSWGLADNEQFF
>15|TRBV4-3|.|TRBJ2-3|many
TGCGCCAGCAGCCCCACTAGGGTCGGCACAGATACGCAGTATTTT
CASSPTRVGTDTQYF
>15|TRBV11-2|TRBD2|TRBJ2-3|.
TGTGCCAGCAGCCTGAATAGCGGGATAACAGATACGCAGTATTTT
CASSLNSGITDTQYF
>14|TRBV9|.|TRBJ1-1|.
TGTGCCAGCAGCGTAGTAATGGAGAACACTGAAGCTTTCTTT
CASSVVMENTEAFF
>16|TRBV7-8|TRBD2|TRBJ2-3|.
TGTGCCAGCAGCGGTGGGACTAGCGGGAGTATAGATACGCAGTATTTT
CASSGGTSGSIDTQYF
>13|TRBV4-1|.|TRBJ2-5|many
TGCGCCAGCAGCCGACTAATAGGGGAGACCCAGTACTTC
CASSRLIGETQYF
>15|TRBV7-6|.|TRBJ1-4|.
TGTGCCAGCAGCAATAGCAGGGCCCCGTACGAAAAACTGTTTTTT
CASSNSRAPYEKLFF